This T cell receptor (beta chain) was identified in a study of T cells in tuberculosis. Study as a whole: Sequenced TCRs come from CD1B-GMM tetramer-binding T cells. A South African cohort included IGRA-negative adolescents, latently infected IGRA-positive adolescents and adults with active tuberculosis.

The CDR3 consists of 13 residues. Germline V gene sequence: CDR1 MDHEN, CDR2 SYDVKM. V lost 5 bases, J lost 7 bases, and 7 bases stayed unmatched. This clone was observed once. The data were produced by immunoSEQ multiplex PCR, yet TCRdb's version contains in-frame clones alone and is incomplete. Of about 32,000 clones listed, approximately 94% were seen once; the top ten hold more than 6.5%. The receptor comes from a donor under 30 with latent tuberculosis or without tuberculosis infection. This chain connects TRBV28 to TRBJ1-2; 7 bases line up with TRBD1. The sequenced sample consisted of PBMCs. CDR3 sequence: CASSRTGDPGYTF. The CDR3 DNA follows: TGTGCCAGCAGTCGCACAGGGGATCCTGGCTACACCTTC.